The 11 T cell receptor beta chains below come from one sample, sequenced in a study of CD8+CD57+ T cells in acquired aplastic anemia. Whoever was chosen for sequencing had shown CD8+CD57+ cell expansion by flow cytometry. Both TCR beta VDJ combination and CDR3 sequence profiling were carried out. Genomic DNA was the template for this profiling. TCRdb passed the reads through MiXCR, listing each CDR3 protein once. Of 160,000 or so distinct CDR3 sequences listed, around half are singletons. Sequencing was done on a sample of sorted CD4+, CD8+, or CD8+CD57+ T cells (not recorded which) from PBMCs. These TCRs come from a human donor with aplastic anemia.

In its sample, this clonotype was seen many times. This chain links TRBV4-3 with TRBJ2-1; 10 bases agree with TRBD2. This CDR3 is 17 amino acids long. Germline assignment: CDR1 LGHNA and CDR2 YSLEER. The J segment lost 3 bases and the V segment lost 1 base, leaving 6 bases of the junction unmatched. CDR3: CASSQGTSGTYYNEQFF. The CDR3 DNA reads TGCGCCAGCAGCCAAGGGACTAGCGGCACCTACTACAATGAGCAGTTCTTC.

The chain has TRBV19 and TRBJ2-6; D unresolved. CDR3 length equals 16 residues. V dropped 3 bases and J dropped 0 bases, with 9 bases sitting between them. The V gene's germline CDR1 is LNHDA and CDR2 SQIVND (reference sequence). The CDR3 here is CASSIESSSGANVLTF. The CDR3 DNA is TGTGCCAGTAGTATTGAGAGCAGCTCTGGGGCCAACGTCCTGACTTTC.

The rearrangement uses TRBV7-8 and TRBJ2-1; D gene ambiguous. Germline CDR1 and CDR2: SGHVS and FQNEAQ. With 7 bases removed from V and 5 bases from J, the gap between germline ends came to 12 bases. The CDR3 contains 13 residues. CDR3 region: CASTMWVDNEQFF. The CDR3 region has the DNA TGTGCCAGCACCATGTGGGTAGACAATGAGCAGTTCTTC.

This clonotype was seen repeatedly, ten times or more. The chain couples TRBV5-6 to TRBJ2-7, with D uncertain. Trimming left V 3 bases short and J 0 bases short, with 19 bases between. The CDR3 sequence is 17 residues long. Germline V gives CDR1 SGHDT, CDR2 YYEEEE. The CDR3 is CASSSTDLPEASYEQYF. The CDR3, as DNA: TGTGCCAGCAGCTCCACTGACCTGCCAGAAGCCTCCTACGAGCAGTACTTC. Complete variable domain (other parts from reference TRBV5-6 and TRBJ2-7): DAGVTQSPTHLIKTRGQQVTLRCSPKSGHDTVSWYQQALGQGPQFIFQYYEEEERQRGNFPDRFSGHQFPNYSSELNVNALLLGDSALYLCASSSTDLPEASYEQYFGPGTRLTVT.

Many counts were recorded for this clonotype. DNA of the CDR3: TGTGCCAGCAGCTTAGAAGGGACTTCGTACAATGAGCAGTTCTTC. It is translated as CASSLEGTSYNEQFF. The V gene is TRBV7-9, the J gene TRBJ2-1, with D possibly being TRBD2 (6 bases). The CDR3 covers 15 residues. V lost 1 base and J 4 bases, leaving 11 bases between the germline ends. CDR1 SEHNR and CDR2 FQNEAQ come from the germline V gene (reference sequence).

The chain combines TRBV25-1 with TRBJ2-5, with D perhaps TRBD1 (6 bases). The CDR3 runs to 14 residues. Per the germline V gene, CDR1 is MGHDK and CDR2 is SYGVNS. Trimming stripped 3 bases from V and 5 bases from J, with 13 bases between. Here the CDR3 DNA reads TGTGCCAGCAGTGATTGGGGGCAGGGGGAGACCCAGTACTTC. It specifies CASSDWGQGETQYF.

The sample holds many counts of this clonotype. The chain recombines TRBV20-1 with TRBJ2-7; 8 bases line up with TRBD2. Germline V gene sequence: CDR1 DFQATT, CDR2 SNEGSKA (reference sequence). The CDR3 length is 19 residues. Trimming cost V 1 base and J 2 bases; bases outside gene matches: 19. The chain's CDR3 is CSARALGGSGRASPYEQYF. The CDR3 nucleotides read TGCAGTGCTAGAGCCCTAGGGGGAAGCGGGAGAGCCTCCCCCTACGAGCAGTACTTC.

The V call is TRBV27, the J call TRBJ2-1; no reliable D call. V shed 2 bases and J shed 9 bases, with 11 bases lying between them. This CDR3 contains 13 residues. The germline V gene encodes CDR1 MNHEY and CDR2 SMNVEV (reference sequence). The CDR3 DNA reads TGTGCCAGCAGTTTAGGTAGGGTAGGTGAGCAGTTCTTC. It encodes CASSLGRVGEQFF.

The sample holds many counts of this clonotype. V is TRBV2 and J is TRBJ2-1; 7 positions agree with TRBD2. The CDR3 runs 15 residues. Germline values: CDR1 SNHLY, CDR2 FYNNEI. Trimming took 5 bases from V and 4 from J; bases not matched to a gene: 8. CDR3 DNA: TGTGCCAGCAGTTTTGGCGGGAGAGTTTACAATGAGCAGTTCTTC. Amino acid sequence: CASSFGGRVYNEQFF.

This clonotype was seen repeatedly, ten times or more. CDR3 residues: CASSYSDDANEQFF. The CDR3 DNA sequence: TGTGCCAGCAGTTACTCGGACGACGCCAATGAGCAGTTCTTC. V gene TRBV6-5 combines with J gene TRBJ2-1; D is unclear. This CDR3 is built from 14 residues. Trimming took off 0 bases at V and 6 bases at J, with 9 bases between the two ends. Looked up from germline, CDR1 is MNHEY and CDR2 is SVGAGI.

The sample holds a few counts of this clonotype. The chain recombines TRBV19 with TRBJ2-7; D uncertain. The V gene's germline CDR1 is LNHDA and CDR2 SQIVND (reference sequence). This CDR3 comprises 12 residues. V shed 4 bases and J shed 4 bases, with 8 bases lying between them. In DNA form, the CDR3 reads TGTGCCAGTAGTACCCTTGGGTACGAGCAGTACTTC. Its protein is CASSTLGYEQYF.